The 21 T cell receptor beta chains listed next were all sequenced from one sample in a study of blood T cells in healthy people across ages. For the second PCR, which ran for about 7 to 11 cycles, a sample-barcoded 5' primer and a J-beta primer mix were used. TCRdb re-analysed the 5' RACE reads in MiXCR, keeping a single row per CDR3 protein. This repertoire shows about a million distinct CDR3 sequences, under 50% found once; its top ten account for roughly 13%. Sequenced: blood. The receptor source for this set is a man younger than 40 in good health.

About this clonotype: A single base separates this from a much larger clone, so it may be a read error. The rearrangement links TRBV24-1 to TRBJ2-5; no firm D call. The germline V gene has CDR1 KGHDR and CDR2 SFDVKD. The CDR3 extends over 18 amino acids. Trimming shortened V by 1 base and J by 11 bases, and 28 bases separated the two germline ends. CDR3 region: CATSDFDLRNPYGDEQYF. Written as DNA, the CDR3 is TGTGCCACCAGTGATTTTGACCTTCGAAACCCCTACGGTGATGAGCAGTACTTC.

The rearrangement joins TRBV6-6 to TRBJ2-1, with TRBD1 as a possible D gene (6 bases). The length of the CDR3 is 14 residues. The germline V gene has CDR1 MNHNY and CDR2 SVGAGI (reference sequence). With 6 bases removed from V and 7 bases from J, the gap between germline ends came to 16 bases. CDR3 bases: TGTGCCAGCAGATGGCAGGGGAATAGGAATGAGCAGTTCTTC. This encodes CASRWQGNRNEQFF.

V gene TRBV7-9 combines with J gene TRBJ1-5, with D possibly TRBD1 on 5 matching bases. This CDR3 has 15 amino acids. Trimming took off 1 base at V and 5 bases at J, with 12 bases between the two ends. Germline lookup yields CDR1 SEHNR and CDR2 FQNEAQ (reference sequence). CDR3 loop: CASSLGGRDYQPQHF. The CDR3 DNA is TGTGCCAGCAGCTTAGGCGGCAGGGATTATCAGCCCCAGCATTTT.

This clonotype was observed a handful of times. The chain carries TRBV28 and TRBJ2-2; the D gene is possibly TRBD2 (5 bases). Germline CDR1 is MDHEN and CDR2 is SYDVKM. The V and J ends lost 4 bases and 5 bases respectively, with 8 bases between them. This CDR3 is 13 amino acids long. For the CDR3, the DNA is TGTGCCAGCAGTTACGGGGAAACCGGGGAGCTGTTTTTT. Translating it yields CASSYGETGELFF.

This clonotype was seen a handful of times. CDR3 sequence reads: CASSRDRTSGGSEQYF. The CDR3, as DNA: TGTGCCAGCAGCCGAGATCGGACTAGCGGGGGTTCTGAGCAGTACTTC. V is TRBV7-2 and J is TRBJ2-7; 13 positions match TRBD2. V trimming: 5 bases; J trimming: 7 bases; junction bases outside the gene matches: 11. CDR1 SGHTA and CDR2 FQGNSA come from the germline V gene. The CDR3 is 16 amino acids. The variable domain in full, completed from reference TRBV7-2 and TRBJ2-7, reads GAGVSQSPSNKVTEKGKDVELRCDPISGHTALYWYRQSLGQGLEFLIYFQGNSAPDKSGLPSDRFSAERTGGSVSTLTIQRTQQEDSAVYLCASSRDRTSGGSEQYFGPGTRLTVT.

This clonotype was counted between two and nine times. The V call is TRBV6-6, the J call TRBJ2-1; no definite D call. V lost 2 bases and J 0 bases, leaving 8 bases between the germline ends. CDR1 and CDR2 from the germline V gene are MNHNY and SVGAGI (reference sequence). The CDR3 is 15 residues long. The CDR3 DNA reads as TGTGCCAGCAGTTACGAACTGAGCTCCTACAATGAGCAGTTCTTC. Translation: CASSYELSSYNEQFF.

The chain joins TRBV6-5 to TRBJ2-4; 8 bases are shared with TRBD1. The last part of the DNA fits TRBJ2-7 better; the J call may be wrong. The CDR3 is made up of 16 amino acids. Germline V gene sequence: CDR1 MNHEY, CDR2 SVGAGI. The CDR3: CASSYSRTGSYHEQYF. In DNA, the CDR3 is TGTGCCAGCAGTTACTCGAGGACAGGGAGCTACCACGAGCAGTACTTC.

This rearrangement joins TRBV4-1 to TRBJ1-5; TRBD1 agrees at 7 bases. V lost 0 bases to trimming and J lost 7 bases; unmatched junction nucleotides: 12. CDR1 MGHRA and CDR2 YSYEKL come from the germline V gene. This CDR3 has 17 residues. Here the CDR3 DNA reads TGCGCCAGCAGCCAAGAGGTGACTAGGGGGCGCGGGCAGCCCCAGCATTTT. Protein: CASSQEVTRGRGQPQHF.

The chain uses TRBV7-2 and TRBJ1-4, with 7 bases fitting TRBD1. The CDR3 is made up of 16 amino acids. In germline, CDR1 is SGHTA, CDR2 FQGNSA. The V gene end was trimmed by 1 base and the J gene end by 4 bases; junction bases not matched to a gene: 6. The CDR3 region has the DNA TGTGCCAGCAGCTTAGTACCGGGACAGCTTAATGAAAAACTGTTTTTT. This codes for CASSLVPGQLNEKLFF.

This clonotype was counted between two and nine times. This rearrangement joins TRBV6-5 to TRBJ1-5, with unresolved D. The germline V and J ends were trimmed by 8 bases and 6 bases, with 14 bases remaining between them. Germline CDR1 and CDR2: MNHEY and SVGAGI. The CDR3 contains 13 residues. The CDR3 protein is CASVLSPGQPQHF. In DNA, the CDR3 is TGTGCCAGCGTCCTAAGCCCGGGTCAGCCCCAGCATTTT.

The chain combines TRBV7-6 with TRBJ2-7, with 9 bases that match TRBD1. Losses at the gene ends were 2 bases for V and 6 bases for J; bases not matched to a gene: 8. Germline CDR1 is SGHVS and CDR2 is FNYEAQ. CDR3 length equals 15 residues. The CDR3 DNA is TGTGCCAGCAGCTTAACACAGGGGGCAGGTTCCGAGCAGTACTTC. Translation: CASSLTQGAGSEQYF.

This clonotype was seen a few times. The CDR3 spells CSVATGPGKETQYF. CDR3 coding DNA: TGCAGCGTTGCTACAGGGCCGGGGAAAGAGACCCAGTACTTC. V gene TRBV29-1 combines with J gene TRBJ2-5, with D possibly matching TRBD1 (6 bases). CDR3 size: 14 residues. The germline V gene has CDR1 SQVTM and CDR2 ANQGSEA. V was pared by 4 bases and J by 3 bases, with 15 bases between. Complete variable domain (other parts from reference TRBV29-1 and TRBJ2-5): SAVISQKPSRDICQRGTSLTIQCQVDSQVTMMFWYRQQPGQSLTLIATANQGSEATYESGFVIDKFPISRPNLTFSTLTVSNMSPEDSSIYLCSVATGPGKETQYFGPGTRLLVL.

The V gene is TRBV4-1, the J gene TRBJ2-1; 8 positions agree with TRBD2. Trimming at V came to 4 bases and at J to 9 bases, leaving 14 bases not matched to a gene. Germline V gene sequence: CDR1 MGHRA, CDR2 YSYEKL. The CDR3 runs 16 residues. The CDR3 bases are TGCGCCAGCAGCCCCTCCGGGACTAGGCTATCGACTGAGCAGTTCTTC. Translated, it gives CASSPSGTRLSTEQFF.

This clonotype was picked up a small number of times. The chain recombines TRBV7-9 with TRBJ1-1, with D unclear. V was shortened by 2 bases and J by 4 bases, with 5 bases between the two germline ends. From germline, CDR1 is SEHNR and CDR2 FQNEAQ (reference sequence). The CDR3 is 12 residues long. CDR3 in amino acids: CASSLYLTEAFF. CDR3 DNA: TGTGCCAGCAGCTTATACCTCACTGAAGCTTTCTTT.

This clonotype was seen only a few times. The chain has TRBV12-3 or TRBV12-4 and TRBJ2-7; D is unresolved. CDR3 length: 14 residues. The V gene lost 5 bases and the J gene lost 2 bases, with 13 bases spanning the gap. The CDR3 DNA reads as TGTGCCAGCAGTAGGTCAAACCCCCCCTACGAGCAGTACTTC. It specifies CASSRSNPPYEQYF.

The chain uses TRBV20-1 and TRBJ2-3; possibly TRBD1 or TRBD2 for D (5 bases each). The CDR3 is 14 residues long. The germline CDR1 and CDR2 sequences are DFQATT and SNEGSKA (reference sequence). Trimming removed 3 bases from V and 2 bases from J, with 12 bases in between. The CDR3 protein is CSARGDLLTDTQYF. DNA of the CDR3: TGCAGTGCTAGGGGGGATCTTCTCACAGATACGCAGTATTTT.

This chain joins TRBV5-1 and TRBJ2-1; possibly TRBD2 for D (5 bases). V was clipped by 2 bases and J by 7 bases, with 10 bases between them. CDR1 is SGHRS and CDR2 is YFSETQ in the germline V gene. The CDR3 sequence is 13 residues long. The CDR3 bases are TGCGCCAGCAGCTTTTTCACGGGGAATGAGCAGTTCTTC. This sequence encodes CASSFFTGNEQFF.

This clonotype was detected a few times. The chain is built from TRBV10-3 and TRBJ1-2, with 9 bases lining up with TRBD1. The CDR3 consists of 13 residues. Losses at the gene ends were 3 bases for V and 7 bases for J; bases not matched to a gene: 3. In germline, CDR1 is ENHRY, CDR2 SYGVKD. CDR3 coding DNA: TGTGCCATCAGTGAACAGGGGGCAGGTGGCTACACCTTC. Translation: CAISEQGAGGYTF.

The rearrangement links TRBV29-1 to TRBJ2-7; D unclear. The germline CDR1 and CDR2 sequences are SQVTM and ANQGSEA. V gave up 0 bases and J gave up 6 bases, with 9 bases separating them. This CDR3 region has 12 residues. The CDR3 DNA follows: TGCAGCGTTGAAGAGGACGGTCCCGAGCAGTACTTC. Protein: CSVEEDGPEQYF.

This clonotype was seen at least ten times. The J gene is TRBJ1-5, the V gene TRBV6-1; D is ambiguous. Per the germline V gene, CDR1 is MNHNS and CDR2 is SASEGT. V was trimmed by 6 bases and J by 0 bases, leaving 12 bases between them. The CDR3 length is 15 residues. The CDR3 protein is CASRPTGFSNQPQHF. CDR3 coding DNA: TGTGCCAGCAGACCCACGGGATTTAGCAATCAGCCCCAGCATTTT.

The J gene is TRBJ1-2, the V gene TRBV20-1; D is uncertain. Trimming shortened V by 5 bases and J by 3 bases, and 16 bases separated the two germline ends. This CDR3 has 14 amino acids. The germline gives CDR1 DFQATT, CDR2 SNEGSKA (reference sequence). The CDR3 protein is CSAGPKGSDYGYTF. CDR3 in DNA: TGCAGTGCTGGCCCGAAGGGTTCGGACTATGGCTACACCTTC.